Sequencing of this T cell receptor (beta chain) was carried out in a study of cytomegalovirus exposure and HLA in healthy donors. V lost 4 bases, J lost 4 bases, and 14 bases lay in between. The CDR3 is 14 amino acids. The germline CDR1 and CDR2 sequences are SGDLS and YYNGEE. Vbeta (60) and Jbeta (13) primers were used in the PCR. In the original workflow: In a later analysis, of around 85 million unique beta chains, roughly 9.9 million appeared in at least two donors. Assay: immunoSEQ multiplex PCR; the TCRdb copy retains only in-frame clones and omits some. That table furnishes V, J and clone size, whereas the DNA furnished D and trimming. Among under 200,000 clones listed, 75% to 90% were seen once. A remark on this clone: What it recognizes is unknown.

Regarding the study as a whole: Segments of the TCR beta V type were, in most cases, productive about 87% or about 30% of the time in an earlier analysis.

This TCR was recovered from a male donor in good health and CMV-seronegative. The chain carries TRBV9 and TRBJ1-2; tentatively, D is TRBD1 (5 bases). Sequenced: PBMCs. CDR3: CASSPRGDGYGYTF. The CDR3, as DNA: TGTGCCAGCAGCCCCCGGGGGGACGGCTATGGCTACACCTTC.